The T cell receptor (beta chain) under discussion was sequenced for a study of cytomegalovirus exposure and HLA in healthy donors. General study findings and limits: Some public TCRs appeared in many individuals, while most sequences were rare.

With regard to this clone: Antigen specificity is unknown.

PCR used 60 Vbeta primers and 13 Jbeta primers. Libraries were prepared by immunoSEQ multiplex PCR; TCRdb keeps only in-frame clonotypes and omits some of them. Found here are under 50,000 clones, roughly 64% of them singletons; the top ten hold 18%. From germline, CDR1 is SGHNT and CDR2 YENEEA. The CDR3 runs to 14 residues. Trimming left V 5 bases short and J 0 bases short, with 8 bases between. This TCR derives from a man aged 50-60 years in good health and CMV-seropositive. The specimen sequenced was PBMCs. The rearrangement uses TRBV11-3 and TRBJ2-1; tentatively, D is TRBD1 (5 bases). CDR3 sequence: CASSQGASYNEQFF. The CDR3 DNA is TGTGCCAGCAGCCAAGGGGCCTCCTACAATGAGCAGTTCTTC.